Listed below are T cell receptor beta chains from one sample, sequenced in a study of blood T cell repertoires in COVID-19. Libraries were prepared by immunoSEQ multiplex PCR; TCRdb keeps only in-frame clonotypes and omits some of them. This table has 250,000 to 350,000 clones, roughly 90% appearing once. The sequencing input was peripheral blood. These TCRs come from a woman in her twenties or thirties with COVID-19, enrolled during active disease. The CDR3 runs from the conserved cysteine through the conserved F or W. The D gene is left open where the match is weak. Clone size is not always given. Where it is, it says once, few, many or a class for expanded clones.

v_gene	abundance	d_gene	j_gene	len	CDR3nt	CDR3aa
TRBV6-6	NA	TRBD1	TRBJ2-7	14	TGTGCCAGCAGTCCTCGGACAGGTCCTTACGAGCAGTACTTC	CASSPRTGPYEQYF
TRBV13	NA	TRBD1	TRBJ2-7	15	TGTGCCAGCAGCCCCTCCGGGACAGGGGCCTACGAGCAGTACTTC	CASSPSGTGAYEQYF
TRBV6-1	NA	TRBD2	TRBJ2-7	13	TGTGCCAGCAGTGACAGGGGACTAGCGACGCAGTACTTC	CASSDRGLATQYF
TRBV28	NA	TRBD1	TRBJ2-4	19	TGTGCCAGCAGTCTCTCCGGGACAGGGGGAAAACTAGCCAAAAACATTCAGTACTTC	CASSLSGTGGKLAKNIQYF
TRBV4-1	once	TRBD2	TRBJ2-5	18	TGCGCCAGCAGCCAATTACTAGCGGGAGGGCCTAGACAAGAGACCCAGTACTTC	CASSQLLAGGPRQETQYF
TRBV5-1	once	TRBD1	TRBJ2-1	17	TGCGCCAGCAGCTTGTTAACAGGGGCGCCCGCCCCCAATGAGCAGTTCTTC	CASSLLTGAPAPNEQFF
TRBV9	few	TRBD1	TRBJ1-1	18	TGTGCCAGCAGCTCTAGCCGGGGGACAGGGGGCCTGGGCACTGAAGCTTTCTTT	CASSSSRGTGGLGTEAFF
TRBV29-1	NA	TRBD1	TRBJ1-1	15	TGCAGCGTTGTGGGGGACAGGGGAGGTGGCACTGAAGCTTTCTTT	CSVVGDRGGGTEAFF
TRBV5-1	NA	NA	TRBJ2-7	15	TGCGCCAGCAGCTTGGACGGGGGGCGCAACCACGAGCAGTACTTC	CASSLDGGRNHEQYF
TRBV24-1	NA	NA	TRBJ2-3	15	TGTGCCACCAGTGATCCTACGACAGACACAGATACGCAGTATTTT	CATSDPTTDTDTQYF
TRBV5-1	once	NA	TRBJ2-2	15	TGCGCCAGCAGCTTACAGGGTCCGAACACCGGGGAGCTGTTTTTT	CASSLQGPNTGELFF
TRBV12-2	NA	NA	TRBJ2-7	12	TGTGCAAGTCGCTTATCACTCTACGAGCAGTACTTC	CASRLSLYEQYF
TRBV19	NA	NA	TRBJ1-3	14	TGTGCCAGCCTTCGGTGGGGCGGAGGAAACACCATATATTTT	CASLRWGGGNTIYF
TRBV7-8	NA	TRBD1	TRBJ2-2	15	TGTGCCAGCAGCCGCGACAGGGCTGGAACCGGGGAGCTGTTTTTT	CASSRDRAGTGELFF
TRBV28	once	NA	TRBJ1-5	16	TGTGCCAGCAGTTTATGGTCGAAGGTACTAAATCAGCCCCAGCATTTT	CASSLWSKVLNQPQHF
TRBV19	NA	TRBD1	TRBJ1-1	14	TGTGCCAGTAGTATCACAGGGGCGGGGACTGAAGCTTTCTTT	CASSITGAGTEAFF
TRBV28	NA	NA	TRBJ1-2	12	TGTGCCAGCAGTCTCTGGTCGGGTGGCTACACCTTC	CASSLWSGGYTF
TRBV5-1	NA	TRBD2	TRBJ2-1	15	TGCGCCAGCAGCACTGGACTAGCGGGGTACAATGAGCAGTTCTTC	CASSTGLAGYNEQFF
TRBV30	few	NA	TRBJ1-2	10	TGTGCCTGGGAAGGAGGCGGCTACACCTTC	CAWEGGGYTF
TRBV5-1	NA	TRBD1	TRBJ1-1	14	TGCGCCAGCAGCTTGGAGGAGGGGGCCGGAGAAGCTTTCTTT	CASSLEEGAGEAFF
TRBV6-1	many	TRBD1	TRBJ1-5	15	TGTGCCAGCAGTGAAGAGGGACAGGGGGCCGCAATCAGGCATTTT	CASSEEGQGAAIRHF
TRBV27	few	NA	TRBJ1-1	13	TGTGCCAGCAGTCCACGGCAGGCAGTCACGGCTTTCTTT	CASSPRQAVTAFF
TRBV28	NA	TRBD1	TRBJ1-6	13	TGTGCCAGCATGACAGGGAATAATTCACCCCTCCACTTT	CASMTGNNSPLHF
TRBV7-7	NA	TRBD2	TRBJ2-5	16	TGTGCCAGCAGCTTGCGGAGAGCGGGAGGCCAAGAGACCCAGTACTTC	CASSLRRAGGQETQYF
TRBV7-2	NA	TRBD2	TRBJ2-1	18	TGTGCCAGCAGCTTAGCATCCCAGTGGCTAGCGGCCTACAATGAGCAGTTCTTC	CASSLASQWLAAYNEQFF
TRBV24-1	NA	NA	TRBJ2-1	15	TGTGCCACCAGTGACTCGGACAGCTCCTACAATGAGCAGTTCTTC	CATSDSDSSYNEQFF
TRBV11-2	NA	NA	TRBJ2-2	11	TGTGCCAGCAGCTTAGCGGGAAAGCTGTTTTTT	CASSLAGKLFF
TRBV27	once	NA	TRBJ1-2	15	TGTGCCAGCAGTTTATCCTGGCAGGCTAACTATGGCTACACCTTC	CASSLSWQANYGYTF
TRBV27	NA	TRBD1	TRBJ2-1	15	TGTGCCAGCAGTTTCCGGGACAGGGTAATCCATGAGCAGTTCTTC	CASSFRDRVIHEQFF
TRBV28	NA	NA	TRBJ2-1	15	TGTGCCAGCAGTTCTCTAGCGCACTCCTACAATGAGCAGTTCTTC	CASSSLAHSYNEQFF
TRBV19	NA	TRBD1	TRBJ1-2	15	TGTGCCAGTAGTATTACGGGACAGGGGGCGAATGGCTACACCTTC	CASSITGQGANGYTF
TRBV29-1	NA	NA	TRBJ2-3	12	TGCAGCGTTGAATTAAGCGGAGATACGCAGTATTTT	CSVELSGDTQYF
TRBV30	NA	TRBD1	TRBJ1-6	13	TGTGCCTGGGGACAGGGGGCAAATTCACCCCTCCACTTT	CAWGQGANSPLHF
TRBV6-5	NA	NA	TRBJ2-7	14	TGTGCCAGCAGTTATTCCGACTTGTCCTACGAGCAGTACTTC	CASSYSDLSYEQYF
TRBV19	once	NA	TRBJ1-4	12	TGTGCCAGTAGTCCCCGTTCCCCGAAACTGTTTTTT	CASSPRSPKLFF
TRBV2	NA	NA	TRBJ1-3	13	TGTGCCAGCAACGCAGTCAAGGGAAACACCATATATTTT	CASNAVKGNTIYF
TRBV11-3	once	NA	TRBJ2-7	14	TGTGCCAGCAGCTTAGGCCACACCGTTTACGAGCAGTACTTC	CASSLGHTVYEQYF
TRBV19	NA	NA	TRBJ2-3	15	TGTGCCAGTAGTATGGTGGAGGGTAACACAGATACGCAGTATTTT	CASSMVEGNTDTQYF